One sample yielded the 18 T cell receptor beta chains listed below, sequenced in a study of shared clonotypes between healthy human individuals. Method: immunoSEQ multiplex PCR; TCRdb's copy keeps in-frame clones and lacks some. The repertoire holds around 980,000 clones, with 78% as singletons. The sample consisted of memory CD4+ T cells from PBMCs. Specified subset: CD45RA-negative fraction. These receptors were obtained from a man aged 18 to 30 in good health. Some clones in this sample may be carry-over from other donors' samples.

In nucleotides, the CDR3 is TGTGCCAGCAGTTCCCACAGGGGTAACGATCAGCCCCAGCATTTT. It codes for CASSSHRGNDQPQHF. The J gene is TRBJ1-5, the V gene TRBV2; 7 bases fit TRBD1. CDR1 is SNHLY, CDR2 FYNNEI, per germline. The length of the CDR3 is 15 residues. The V segment lost 5 bases and the J segment 5 bases; nucleotides outside the gene matches: 9.

This chain uses TRBV5-6 with TRBJ1-1; D might be TRBD1 (5 bases). Germline V gives CDR1 SGHDT, CDR2 YYEEEE. The CDR3 totals 13 residues. Trimming pared 3 bases from V and 4 bases from J, leaving 10 bases between. The CDR3, as DNA: TGTGCCAGCAGCTCGCCTGGGGGCACTGAAGCTTTCTTT. The encoded protein is CASSSPGGTEAFF.

The chain carries TRBV11-1 and TRBJ1-1; no firm D call. V was trimmed by 2 bases and J by 1 base, leaving 20 bases between them. The CDR3 runs to 18 residues. The germline V gene encodes CDR1 SGHAT and CDR2 FQDESV (reference sequence). The CDR3 here is CASSLSWTVGPSNTEAFF. The CDR3 nucleotides read TGTGCCAGCAGCTTATCCTGGACCGTTGGTCCCTCGAACACTGAAGCTTTCTTT.

J is TRBJ2-1 and V is TRBV5-4; no definite D call. Germline V gene sequence: CDR1 SGHNT, CDR2 YYREEE (reference sequence). The CDR3 runs to 14 residues. With 0 bases removed from V and 4 bases from J, the gap between germline ends came to 8 bases. CDR3 nucleotides: TGTGCCAGCAGCTTGGATACTGTTTACAATGAGCAGTTCTTC. Translation gives CASSLDTVYNEQFF.

The chain has TRBV2 and TRBJ1-2, with D tentatively TRBD1 (5 bases). The CDR3 is 12 residues long. Germline CDR1 SNHLY, CDR2 FYNNEI. V was trimmed by 5 bases and J by 3 bases, leaving 7 bases between them. The DNA of the CDR3 is TGTGCCAGCAGTTGGGACTACTATGGCTACACCTTC. Translation gives CASSWDYYGYTF.

This clone was seen a single time. This chain joins TRBV7-2 and TRBJ1-2; D not certain. The V end was cut by 0 bases, the J end by 8 bases, with 10 bases between. The CDR3 has 13 amino acids. Per the germline V gene, CDR1 is SGHTA and CDR2 is FQGNSA. CDR3 sequence (DNA): TGTGCCAGCAGCTTAGCGCGTGTTGAGGGCTACACCTTC. It specifies CASSLARVEGYTF.

The rearrangement uses TRBV19 and TRBJ2-7; D not certain. Between the trimmed V and J ends, which lost 5 bases and 2 bases, there was a span of 13 bases. The CDR3 is 14 residues long. Germline V CDR1 and CDR2: LNHDA, SQIVND (reference sequence). CDR3 coding DNA: TGTGCCAGTAGTCTCCAAGGAATTGCCTACGAGCAGTACTTC. Its translation is CASSLQGIAYEQYF.

This chain connects TRBV18 to TRBJ1-5, with 9 bases fitting TRBD1. J lost 0 bases, V lost 11 bases, and 17 bases had no gene match. The CDR3 extends over 18 amino acids. CDR1 KGHSH and CDR2 LQKENI come from the germline V gene. The CDR3 spells CAATGGTGTDRSNQPQHF. CDR3 nucleotides: TGTGCCGCAACGGGAGGGACAGGGACAGATCGTAGCAATCAGCCCCAGCATTTT.

The chain joins TRBV28 to TRBJ2-1; maybe TRBD1 (6 bases). V was shortened by 7 bases and J by 7 bases, with 23 bases between the two germline ends. Germline CDR1 and CDR2: MDHEN and SYDVKM. The CDR3 has 16 residues. CDR3 in amino acids: CASIERGTPRRNEQFF. In DNA form, the CDR3 reads TGTGCCAGCATCGAAAGGGGGACCCCCAGGAGAAATGAGCAGTTCTTC.

The chain links TRBV13 to TRBJ1-1; 9 nucleotides agree with TRBD1. With V trimmed by 6 bases and J by 6 bases, 2 bases remained unmatched. Germline CDR1 and CDR2: PRHDT and FYEKMQ (reference sequence). This CDR3 region has 12 residues. This chain's CDR3 is CASRRTGAEAFF. The CDR3 nucleotides are TGTGCCAGCAGGCGGACAGGGGCTGAAGCTTTCTTT.

Comment on this clone: The junction differs from germline at one of its ends, possibly a read error. The chain has TRBV30 and TRBJ2-7; perhaps TRBD1 as D (6 bases). There are 14 residues in the CDR3. CDR1 and CDR2 from the germline V gene are GTSNPN and SVGIG (reference sequence). The DNA of the CDR3 is TGTGCCCGGAGTGAGGCGGACAGCTCCTACGAGCAGTACTTC. Residues: CARSEADSSYEQYF.

The sample holds one count of this clone. The rearrangement uses TRBV6-5 and TRBJ1-2, with 7 positions matching TRBD1. The CDR3 is made up of 15 amino acids. V dropped 0 bases and J dropped 5; count of bases not matched to a gene: 6. CDR1 MNHEY and CDR2 SVGAGI come from the germline V gene. The CDR3 here is CASSYSHRGGYGYTF. The CDR3 DNA reads TGTGCCAGCAGTTACTCGCACAGGGGAGGGTATGGCTACACCTTC.

J is TRBJ2-7 and V is TRBV6-1; a weak D match, TRBD2 (5 bases). Germline V lookup: CDR1 MNHNS, CDR2 SASEGT. This CDR3 comprises 12 residues. Trimming removed 5 bases from V and 7 bases from J, with 12 bases in between. The CDR3 region is CASSLGVPEQYF. The CDR3 nucleotides read TGTGCCAGCAGTCTCGGGGTCCCGGAGCAGTACTTC.

V gene TRBV14 combines with J gene TRBJ1-4, with 7 bases fitting TRBD1. V dropped 3 bases and J dropped 5; count of bases not matched to a gene: 6. Germline-derived CDR1 and CDR2 are SGHDN and FVKESK. The CDR3 is made up of 15 amino acids. CDR3 nucleotides: TGTGCCAGCAGCCATAAACAGGGGCGAAATGAAAAACTGTTTTTT. Translating gives CASSHKQGRNEKLFF.

The chain combines TRBV10-3 with TRBJ1-1; the D gene is possibly TRBD1 (6 bases). V shed 6 bases and J shed 2 bases, with 13 bases lying between them. The CDR3 contains 14 residues. From germline, CDR1 is ENHRY and CDR2 SYGVKD. In DNA form, the CDR3 reads TGTGCCATCAGCCCTGGACAGCCCAACACTGAAGCTTTCTTT. It yields the protein CAISPGQPNTEAFF.

Concerning this clone itself: It differs at one base from a far larger clone, so likely a read error. The genes are TRBV29-1 and TRBJ1-2, with D hard to call. CDR3 size: 14 residues. Germline values: CDR1 SQVTM, CDR2 ANQGSEA. For the CDR3, the DNA is TGCAGCGTTGGTTATGGATTTCAAGGGAATGGCTGCACCTTC. Amino acid sequence: CSVGYGFQGNGCTF.

The chain couples TRBV15 to TRBJ2-5, with 10 bases identical to TRBD1. Trimming removed 1 base from V and 4 bases from J; junction bases left unmatched: 6. CDR3 size: 16 residues. Looked up from germline, CDR1 is LNHNV and CDR2 is YYDKDF (reference sequence). The CDR3 bases are TGTGCCACCAGCAGAGGAAGCGGACAGGGGGGAGAGACCCAGTACTTC. This gives the protein CATSRGSGQGGETQYF.

The rearrangement uses TRBV5-4 and TRBJ2-7, with 13 bases fitting TRBD2. The germline gives CDR1 SGHNT, CDR2 YYREEE (reference sequence). CDR3 length equals 16 residues. Losses at the gene ends were 3 bases for V and 3 bases for J; bases not matched to a gene: 6. The CDR3 region is CASSYGLAGAIYEQYF. CDR3 sequence (DNA): TGTGCCAGCAGCTATGGACTAGCGGGAGCGATCTACGAGCAGTACTTC.